The 14 T cell receptor beta chains given below trace back to one sample, sequenced in a study of blood T cell repertoires in COVID-19. Sequenced by immunoSEQ multiplex PCR; TCRdb stores in-frame clones only, minus some. Of a few hundred thousand clones listed, approximately 90% are singletons. What was sequenced was PBMCs or T cells enriched from blood (not recorded which). The receptor source for this set is a man aged 40-49 years who had recovered from COVID-19.

CDR3 DNA: TGTGCCAGCAGTGATAGCGGGAGGGCCGTAGACACCGGGGAGCTGTTTTTT. Translated, it gives CASSDSGRAVDTGELFF. The chain has TRBV2 and TRBJ2-2, with 11 positions matching TRBD2. V shed 3 bases and J 3 bases; nucleotides not matched to a gene: 6. The CDR3 consists of 17 residues. Germline assignment: CDR1 SNHLY and CDR2 FYNNEI. Supplemented by reference TRBV2 and TRBJ2-2, the full variable domain reads EPEVTQTPSHQVTQMGQEVILRCVPISNHLYFYWYRQILGQKVEFLVSFYNNEISEKSEIFDDQFSVERPDGSNFTLKIRSTKLEDSAMYFCASSDSGRAVDTGELFFGEGSRLTVL.

This clone is a singleton in its sample. The rearrangement joins TRBV24-1 to TRBJ1-5; the D gene is possibly TRBD1 (5 bases). CDR3 length equals 17 residues. Between the trimmed V and J ends, which lost 12 bases and 0 bases, there was a span of 23 bases. CDR1 is KGHDR and CDR2 is SFDVKD in the germline V gene. The CDR3 DNA reads TGTGCCCCGTCCTCGGACATACACCGCAATAGCAATCAGCCCCAGCATTTT. It yields the protein CAPSSDIHRNSNQPQHF.

The chain combines TRBV27 with TRBJ2-7, with 10 bases identical to TRBD1. The V gene's germline CDR1 is MNHEY and CDR2 SMNVEV (reference sequence). After removal of 5 bases from V and 1 base from J, the junction contained 5 bases not matched to a gene. The CDR3 has 15 residues. This CDR3 reads CASSRWTGGSYEQYF. The CDR3 DNA reads as TGTGCCAGCAGTCGTTGGACAGGGGGGTCCTACGAGCAGTACTTC.

The rearrangement uses TRBV27 and TRBJ2-3; maybe TRBD1 (6 bases). CDR3 length equals 14 residues. Germline V gene data show CDR1 as MNHEY and CDR2 as SMNVEV (reference sequence). V was clipped by 6 bases and J by 7 bases, with 17 bases between them. The DNA for the CDR3 is TGTGCCAGCAGCCAGGGGCAGGGTTTTAATACGCAGTATTTT. Translated: CASSQGQGFNTQYF.

V gene TRBV7-9 combines with J gene TRBJ2-2, with D hard to call. Trimming removed 1 base from V and 1 base from J, with 4 bases in between. The CDR3 is 14 residues long. Germline lookup yields CDR1 SEHNR and CDR2 FQNEAQ (reference sequence). CDR3 DNA: TGTGCCAGCAGCTTAGAACAGAACACCGGGGAGCTGTTTTTT. Translating it yields CASSLEQNTGELFF.

This clone was seen a few times. The chain employs TRBV9 and TRBJ2-7, with D possibly matching TRBD2 (6 bases). Germline V gives CDR1 SGDLS, CDR2 YYNGEE. This CDR3 has 13 residues. V gave up 3 bases and J gave up 5 bases, with 12 bases separating them. DNA for the CDR3: TGTGCCAGCAGCGGGGGACTCGGCCACGAGCAGTACTTC. Protein sequence: CASSGGLGHEQYF.

The rearrangement links TRBV27 to TRBJ1-2, with 7 positions matching TRBD1. The V segment lost 9 bases and the J segment 0 bases; nucleotides outside the gene matches: 16. In germline, CDR1 is MNHEY, CDR2 SMNVEV (reference sequence). The length of the CDR3 is 17 residues. The CDR3 region has the DNA TGTGCCAGTAAAGATGACAGGACAGGCGGAGCTAACTATGGCTACACCTTC. Protein: CASKDDRTGGANYGYTF.

This chain connects TRBV18 to TRBJ1-1; 7 bases agree with TRBD1. The germline V gene encodes CDR1 KGHSH and CDR2 LQKENI. The length of the CDR3 is 15 residues. J was trimmed by 11 bases and V by 0 bases; bases with no gene match: 12. For the CDR3, the DNA is TGTGCCAGCTCACCACCATCAGGGGGTGGAGGGGCCGCTTTCTTT. Translated, it gives CASSPPSGGGGAAFF.

V usage is TRBV3-1 (or the pseudogene TRBV3-2) and J usage is TRBJ2-3; D perhaps matches TRBD2 (6 bases). Trimming removed 0 bases at V and 3 bases at J, with 7 bases between. There are 14 residues in the CDR3. Looked up from germline, CDR1 is LGHDT and CDR2 is YNNKEL (reference sequence). The DNA of the CDR3 is TGTGCCAGCAGCCAAGACGGGACTACAGATACGCAGTATTTT. Translated, it gives CASSQDGTTDTQYF.

This clone was seen a handful of times. Additional DNA sequences in this sample encode the identical CDR3. The chain combines TRBV30 with TRBJ1-3; D unclear. The CDR3 extends over 13 amino acids. CDR1 is GTSNPN and CDR2 is SVGIG in the germline V gene (reference sequence). V was clipped by 2 bases and J by 0 bases, with 5 bases between them. In nucleotides, the CDR3 is TGTGCCTGGAGTCGGGGCTCTGGAAACACCATATATTTT. Amino acids: CAWSRGSGNTIYF.

This chain joins TRBV6-1 and TRBJ1-5, with a possible D match to TRBD1 (5 bases). Germline V gene data show CDR1 as MNHNS and CDR2 as SASEGT. Deletions cut 2 bases from V and 6 bases from J, with 14 bases between. The CDR3 spans 15 residues. The CDR3: CASSEFGGSGQPQHF. CDR3 coding DNA: TGTGCCAGCAGTGAATTCGGGGGGTCCGGTCAGCCCCAGCATTTT.

This rearrangement joins TRBV7-8 to TRBJ2-7; 11 nucleotides align to TRBD2. V was clipped by 4 bases and J by 0 bases; unmatched bases: 5. The CDR3 is 16 residues long. Germline V gene sequence: CDR1 SGHVS, CDR2 FQNEAQ. The CDR3 sequence: CASSSGTSGLSYEQYF. The CDR3 coding sequence is TGTGCCAGCAGCTCCGGGACTAGCGGACTCTCCTACGAGCAGTACTTC.

This clone was seen more than once but under ten times. The CDR3 loop reads CASSLGDQETQYF. CDR3 DNA: TGCGCCAGCAGCTTGGGCGACCAAGAGACCCAGTACTTC. This chain links TRBV5-1 with TRBJ2-5; no firm D call. Germline V lookup: CDR1 SGHRS, CDR2 YFSETQ. V was trimmed by 0 bases and J by 0 bases, leaving 3 bases between them. The CDR3 spans 13 residues.

The V call is TRBV6-5, the J call TRBJ1-2; 7 bases match TRBD1. J lost 4 bases, V lost 6 bases, and 5 bases had no gene match. There are 13 residues in the CDR3. Germline CDR1 and CDR2: MNHEY and SVGAGI. Here the CDR3 reads CASRGGTVYGYTF. CDR3 bases: TGTGCCAGCAGAGGAGGGACAGTCTATGGCTACACCTTC.